This T cell receptor beta chain was identified during a study of cytomegalovirus exposure and HLA in healthy donors. Study-wide results and limits: CMV serostatus was the sole immune exposure information available. Some TCR beta chains (approximately 180 of them) were listed as cytomegalovirus-associated. Rarity marked most TCR sequences, yet some public TCRs occurred in many donors.

PCR was performed using 60 Vbeta and 13 Jbeta primers. Methods used by the authors: About 88 million unique TCR beta chains, approximately 11 million of them shared, were counted by a later analysis. The data were produced by immunoSEQ multiplex PCR, yet TCRdb's version contains in-frame clones alone and is incomplete. D and trimming were read from the DNA, whereas the V and J calls and clone size are those reported in that table. The data show about 160,000 clones, with roughly 80% seen just once and about 0.82% held by the top ten. For this clone: Its target is unknown.

Sample: PBMCs. The TCR was taken from a woman between 18 and 30 years old in good health and CMV-seronegative.

Here the CDR3 reads CASSPHVVSDTQYF. CDR3 DNA: TGCGCCAGCAGCCCACACGTCGTATCGGATACGCAGTATTTT. The rearrangement uses TRBV4-3 and TRBJ2-3; D remains unclear. Germline CDR1 is LGHNA and CDR2 is YSLEER. There are 14 residues in the CDR3. V lost 4 bases and J lost 6, with 14 bases in between.